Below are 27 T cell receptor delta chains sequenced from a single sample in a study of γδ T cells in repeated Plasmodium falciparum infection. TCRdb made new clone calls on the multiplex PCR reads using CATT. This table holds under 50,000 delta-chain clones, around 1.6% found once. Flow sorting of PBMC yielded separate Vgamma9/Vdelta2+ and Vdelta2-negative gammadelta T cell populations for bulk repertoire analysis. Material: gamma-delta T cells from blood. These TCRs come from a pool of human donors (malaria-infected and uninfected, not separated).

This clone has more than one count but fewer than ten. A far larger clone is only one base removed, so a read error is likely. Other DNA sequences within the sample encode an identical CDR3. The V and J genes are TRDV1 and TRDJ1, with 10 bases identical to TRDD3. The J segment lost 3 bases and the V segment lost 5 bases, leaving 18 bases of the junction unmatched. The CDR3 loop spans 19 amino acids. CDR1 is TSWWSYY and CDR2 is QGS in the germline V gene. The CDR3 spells CALGPRRGGIRYSADKLIF. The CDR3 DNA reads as TGTGCTCTTGGGCCCCGGCGAGGGGGGATACGCTATTCCGCCGATAAACTCATCTTT.

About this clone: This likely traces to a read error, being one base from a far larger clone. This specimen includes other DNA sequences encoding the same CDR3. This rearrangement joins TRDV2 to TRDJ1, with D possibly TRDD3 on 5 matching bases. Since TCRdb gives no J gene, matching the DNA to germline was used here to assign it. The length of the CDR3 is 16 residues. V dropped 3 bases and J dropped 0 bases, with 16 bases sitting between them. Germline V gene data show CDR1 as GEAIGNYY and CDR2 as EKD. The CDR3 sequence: CACDSLTGGYTDKLIF. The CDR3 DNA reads TGTGCCTGTGACTCCCTTACCGGGGGTTACACCGATAAACTCATCTTT.

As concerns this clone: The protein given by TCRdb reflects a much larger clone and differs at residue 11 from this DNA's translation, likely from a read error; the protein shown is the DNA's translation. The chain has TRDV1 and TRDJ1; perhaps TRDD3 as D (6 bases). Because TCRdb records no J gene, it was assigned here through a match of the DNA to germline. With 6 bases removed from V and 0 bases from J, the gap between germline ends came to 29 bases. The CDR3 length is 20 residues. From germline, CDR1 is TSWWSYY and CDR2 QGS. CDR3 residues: CALGLRGLWGPTSYTDKLIF. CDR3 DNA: TGTGCTCTTGGCCTACGGGGACTCTGGGGACCCACCTCTTACACCGATAAACTCATCTTT.

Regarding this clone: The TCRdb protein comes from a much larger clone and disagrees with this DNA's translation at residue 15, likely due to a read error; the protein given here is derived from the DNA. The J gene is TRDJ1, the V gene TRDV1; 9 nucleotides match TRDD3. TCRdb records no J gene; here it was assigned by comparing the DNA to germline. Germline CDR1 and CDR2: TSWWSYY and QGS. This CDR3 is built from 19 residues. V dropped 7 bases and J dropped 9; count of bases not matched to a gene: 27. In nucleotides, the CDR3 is TGTGCTCTTGTCCCGACCCCCTCAGAGGGGATACGCGAGATCCAGGAACTCATCTTT. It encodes CALVPTPSEGIREIQELIF.

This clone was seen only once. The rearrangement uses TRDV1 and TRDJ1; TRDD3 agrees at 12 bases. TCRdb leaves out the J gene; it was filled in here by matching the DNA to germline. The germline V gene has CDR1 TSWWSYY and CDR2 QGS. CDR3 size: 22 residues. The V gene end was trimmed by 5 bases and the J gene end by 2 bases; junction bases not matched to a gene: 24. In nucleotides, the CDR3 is TGTGCTCTTGGGAAATTTGGTCCTACCCCTGACTGGGGGATACCGGTGACCGATAAACTCATCTTT. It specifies CALGKFGPTPDWGIPVTDKLIF.

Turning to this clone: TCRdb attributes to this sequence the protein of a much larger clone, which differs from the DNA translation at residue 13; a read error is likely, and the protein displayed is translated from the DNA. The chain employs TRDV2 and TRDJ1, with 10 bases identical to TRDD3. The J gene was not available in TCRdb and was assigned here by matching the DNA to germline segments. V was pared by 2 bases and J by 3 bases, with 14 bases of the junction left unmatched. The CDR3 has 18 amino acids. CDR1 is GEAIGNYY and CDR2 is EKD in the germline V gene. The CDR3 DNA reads TGTGCCTGTGACAAGGGGGATACGGCCACATCGCAGGCCGATAAACTCATCTTT. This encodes CACDKGDTATSQADKLIF.

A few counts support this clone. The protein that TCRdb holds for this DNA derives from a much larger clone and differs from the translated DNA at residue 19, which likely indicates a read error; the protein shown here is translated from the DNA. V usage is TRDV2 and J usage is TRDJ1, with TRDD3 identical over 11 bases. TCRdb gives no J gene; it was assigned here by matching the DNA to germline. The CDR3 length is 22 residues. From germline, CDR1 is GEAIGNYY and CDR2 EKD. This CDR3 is CACWHPTSSRSTGGYFTDELIF. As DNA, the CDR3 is TGTGCCTGTTGGCATCCTACGTCTTCTAGGTCTACTGGGGGATATTTTACCGATGAACTCATCTTT.

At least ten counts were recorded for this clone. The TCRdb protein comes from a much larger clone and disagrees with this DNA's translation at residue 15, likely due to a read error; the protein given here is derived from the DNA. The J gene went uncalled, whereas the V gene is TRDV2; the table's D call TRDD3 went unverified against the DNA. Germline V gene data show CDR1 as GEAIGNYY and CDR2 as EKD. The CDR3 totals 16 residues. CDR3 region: CACVSLGTRGPDKLTF. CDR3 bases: TGTGCCTGTGTGAGTCTAGGTACGAGGGGTCCCGATAAACTCACCTTT.

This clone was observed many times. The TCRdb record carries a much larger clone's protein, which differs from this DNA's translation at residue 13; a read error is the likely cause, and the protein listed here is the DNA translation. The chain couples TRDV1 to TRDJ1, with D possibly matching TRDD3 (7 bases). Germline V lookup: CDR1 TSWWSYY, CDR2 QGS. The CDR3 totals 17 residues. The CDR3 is CALGVLRGILYTNKLIF. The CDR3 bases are TGTGCTCTTGGGGTCCTACGTGGGATACTTTACACCAATAAACTCATCTTT.

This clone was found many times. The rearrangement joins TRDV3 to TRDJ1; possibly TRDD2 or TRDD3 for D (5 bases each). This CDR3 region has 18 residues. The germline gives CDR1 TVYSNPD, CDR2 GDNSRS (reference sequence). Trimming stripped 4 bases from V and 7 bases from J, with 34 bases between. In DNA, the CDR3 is TGTGCCTACGGTACCCACTTCCGAACGGGGGGCCGACTGGTTAAACTCATCTTT. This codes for CAYGTHFRTGGRLVKLIF.

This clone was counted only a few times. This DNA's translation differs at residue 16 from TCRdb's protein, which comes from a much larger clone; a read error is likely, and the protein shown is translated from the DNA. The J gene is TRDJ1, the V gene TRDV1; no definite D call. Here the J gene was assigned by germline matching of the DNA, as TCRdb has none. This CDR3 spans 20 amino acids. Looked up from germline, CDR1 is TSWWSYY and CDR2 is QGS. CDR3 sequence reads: CALGERGDSPRRRFTNKLIF. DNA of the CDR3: TGTGCTCTTGGGGAACGGGGCGATAGCCCTCGCCGACGTTTCACCAATAAACTCATCTTT.

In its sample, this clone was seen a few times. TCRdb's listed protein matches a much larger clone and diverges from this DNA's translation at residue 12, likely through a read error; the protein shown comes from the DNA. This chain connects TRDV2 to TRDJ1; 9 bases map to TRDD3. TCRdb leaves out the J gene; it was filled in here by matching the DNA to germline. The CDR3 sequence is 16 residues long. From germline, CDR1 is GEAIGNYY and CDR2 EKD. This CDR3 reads CALRRGYDLYTNKLIF. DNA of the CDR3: TGTGCCCTACGACGGGGATACGATCTGTACACCAATAAACTCATCTTT.

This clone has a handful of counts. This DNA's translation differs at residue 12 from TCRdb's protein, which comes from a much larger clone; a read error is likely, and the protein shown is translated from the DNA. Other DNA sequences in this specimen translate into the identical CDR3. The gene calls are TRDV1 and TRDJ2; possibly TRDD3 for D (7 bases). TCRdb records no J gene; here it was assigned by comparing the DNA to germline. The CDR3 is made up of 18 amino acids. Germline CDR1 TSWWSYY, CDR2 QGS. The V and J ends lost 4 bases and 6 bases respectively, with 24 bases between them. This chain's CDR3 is CALGALPPPWGLAAQLFF. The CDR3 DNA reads TGTGCTCTTGGGGCTCTTCCTCCTCCCTGGGGGTTAGCAGCACAACTCTTCTTT.

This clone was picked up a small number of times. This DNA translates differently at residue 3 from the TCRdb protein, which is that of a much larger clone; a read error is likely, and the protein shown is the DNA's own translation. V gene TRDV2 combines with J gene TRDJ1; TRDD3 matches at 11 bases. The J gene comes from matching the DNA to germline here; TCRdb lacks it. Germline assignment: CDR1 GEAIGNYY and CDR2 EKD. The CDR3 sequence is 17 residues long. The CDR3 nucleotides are TGTGCCCGTGACTTACTGGGGGATAACGTAAATGCCGATAAACTCATCTTT. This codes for CARDLLGDNVNADKLIF.

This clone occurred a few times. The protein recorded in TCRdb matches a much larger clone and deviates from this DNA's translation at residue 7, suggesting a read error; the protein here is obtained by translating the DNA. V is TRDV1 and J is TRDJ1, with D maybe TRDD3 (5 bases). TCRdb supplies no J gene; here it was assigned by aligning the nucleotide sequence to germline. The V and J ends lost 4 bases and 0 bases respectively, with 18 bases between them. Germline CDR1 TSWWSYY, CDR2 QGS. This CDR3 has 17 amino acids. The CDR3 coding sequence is TGTGCTCTTGGGGTTGTGCCGGGGGGCCGGTACACCGATAAACTCATCTTT. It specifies CALGVVPGGRYTDKLIF.

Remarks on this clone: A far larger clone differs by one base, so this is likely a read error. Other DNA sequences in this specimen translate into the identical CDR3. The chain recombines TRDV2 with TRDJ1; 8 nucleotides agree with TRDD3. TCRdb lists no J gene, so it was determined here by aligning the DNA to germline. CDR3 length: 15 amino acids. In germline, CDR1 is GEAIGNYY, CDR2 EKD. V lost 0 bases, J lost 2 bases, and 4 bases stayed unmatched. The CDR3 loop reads CACDTLGDSTDKLIF. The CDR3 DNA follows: TGTGCCTGTGACACCTTGGGGGATTCAACCGATAAACTCATCTTT.

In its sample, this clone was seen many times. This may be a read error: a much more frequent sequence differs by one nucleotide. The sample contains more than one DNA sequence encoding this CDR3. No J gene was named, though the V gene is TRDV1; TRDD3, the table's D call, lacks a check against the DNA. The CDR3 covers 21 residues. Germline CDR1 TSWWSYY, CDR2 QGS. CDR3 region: CALGEVQPILRWIRDTDKLIF. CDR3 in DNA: TGTGCTCTTGGGGAAGTTCAGCCGATCCTCAGGTGGATACGCGACACCGATAAACTAATCTTT.

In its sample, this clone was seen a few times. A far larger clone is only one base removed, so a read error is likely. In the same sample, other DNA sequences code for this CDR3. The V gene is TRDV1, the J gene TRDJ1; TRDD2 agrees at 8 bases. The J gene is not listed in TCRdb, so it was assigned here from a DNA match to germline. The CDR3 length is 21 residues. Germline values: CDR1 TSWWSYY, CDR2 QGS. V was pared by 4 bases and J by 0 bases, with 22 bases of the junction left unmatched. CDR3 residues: CALGGLPTRNSGRRYTDKLIF. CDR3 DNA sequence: TGTGCTCTTGGGGGGCTTCCTACGAGGAACTCCGGGCGTCGTTACACCGATAAACTCATCTTT.

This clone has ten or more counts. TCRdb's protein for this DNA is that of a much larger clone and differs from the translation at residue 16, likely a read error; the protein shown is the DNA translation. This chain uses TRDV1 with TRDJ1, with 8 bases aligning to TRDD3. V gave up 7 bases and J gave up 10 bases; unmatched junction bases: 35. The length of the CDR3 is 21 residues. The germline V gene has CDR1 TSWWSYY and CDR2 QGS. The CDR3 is CALAVETHSNNYDWGVTRLIF. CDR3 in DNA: TGTGCTCTTGCGGTGGAGACCCATTCCAACAATTACGACTGGGGGGTCACGCGACTCATCTTT.

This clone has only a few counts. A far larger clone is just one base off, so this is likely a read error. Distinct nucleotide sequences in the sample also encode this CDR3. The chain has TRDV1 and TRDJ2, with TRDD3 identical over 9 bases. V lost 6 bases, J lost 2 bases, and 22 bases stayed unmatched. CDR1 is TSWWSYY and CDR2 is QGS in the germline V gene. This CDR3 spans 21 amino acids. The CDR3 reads CALGPYPTFSGGYGLTAQLFF. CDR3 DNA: TGTGCTCTTGGACCCTATCCTACGTTTAGTGGGGGATATGGCTTGACAGCACAACTCTTCTTT.

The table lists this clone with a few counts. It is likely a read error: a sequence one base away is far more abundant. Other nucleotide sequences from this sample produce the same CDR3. The CDR3 DNA sequence: TGTGCTCTTGGCGACTCTACCCACTTCCGGGGGGACTGGGGACCCTACACCGATAAACTCATCTTC. This translates into CALGDSTHFRGDWGPYTDKLIF. The V gene was identified as TRDV1, while no J gene was called; TRDD3, the D gene given by the table, was not confirmed from the DNA. The CDR3 has 22 amino acids. Germline V CDR1 and CDR2: TSWWSYY, QGS.

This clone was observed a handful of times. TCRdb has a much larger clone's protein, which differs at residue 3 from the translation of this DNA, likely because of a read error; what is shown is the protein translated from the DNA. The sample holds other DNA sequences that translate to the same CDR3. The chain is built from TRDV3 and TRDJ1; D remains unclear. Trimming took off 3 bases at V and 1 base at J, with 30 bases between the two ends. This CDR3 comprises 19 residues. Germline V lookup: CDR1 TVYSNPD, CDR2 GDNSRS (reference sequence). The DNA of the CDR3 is TGTGCCTTACGTGCTCATTCCGAATTGTGCGAAAGTGCCACCGATAAACTCATCTTT. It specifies CALRAHSELCESATDKLIF.

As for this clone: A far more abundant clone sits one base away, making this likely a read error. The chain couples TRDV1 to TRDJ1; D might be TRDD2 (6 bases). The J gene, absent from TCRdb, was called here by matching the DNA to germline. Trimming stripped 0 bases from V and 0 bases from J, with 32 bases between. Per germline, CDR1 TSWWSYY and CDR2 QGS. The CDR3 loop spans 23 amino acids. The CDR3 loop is CALGELRAFPYDTGAGDTDKLIF. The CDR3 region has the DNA TGTGCTCTTGGGGAACTAAGGGCCTTCCCATACGATACCGGGGCGGGGGACACCGATAAACTCATCTTT.

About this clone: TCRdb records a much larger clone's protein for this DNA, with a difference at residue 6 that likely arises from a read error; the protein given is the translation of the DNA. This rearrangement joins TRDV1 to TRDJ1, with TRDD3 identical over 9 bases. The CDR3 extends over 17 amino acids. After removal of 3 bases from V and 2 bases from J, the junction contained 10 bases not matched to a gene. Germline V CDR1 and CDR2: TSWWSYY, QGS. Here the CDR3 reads CALGDLLGLGDTDKLIF. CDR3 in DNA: TGTGCTCTTGGGGACCTCCTCGGGCTGGGGGATACCGATAAACTCATCTTT.

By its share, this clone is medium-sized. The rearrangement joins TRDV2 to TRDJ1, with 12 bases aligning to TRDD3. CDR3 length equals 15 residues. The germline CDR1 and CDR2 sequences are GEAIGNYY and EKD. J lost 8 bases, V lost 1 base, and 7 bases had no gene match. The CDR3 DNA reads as TGTGCCTGTGACACTTTACTGGGGGATACCCAAAAACTCATCTTT. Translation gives CACDTLLGDTQKLIF.

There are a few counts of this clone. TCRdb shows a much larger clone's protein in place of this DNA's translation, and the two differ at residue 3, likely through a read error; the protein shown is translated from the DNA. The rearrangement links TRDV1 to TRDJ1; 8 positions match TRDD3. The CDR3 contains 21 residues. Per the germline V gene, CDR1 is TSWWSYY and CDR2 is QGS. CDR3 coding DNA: TGTGCTTTTGGGGAACATATGGCGGCCTACTGGGGGGCCCGGTGGACCGATAAACTCATCTTT. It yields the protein CAFGEHMAAYWGARWTDKLIF.

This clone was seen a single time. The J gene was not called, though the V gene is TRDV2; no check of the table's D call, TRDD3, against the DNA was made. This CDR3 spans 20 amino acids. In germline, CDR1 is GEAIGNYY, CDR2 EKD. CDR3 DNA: TGTGCCTGTGACACATATCGGGAAGAGGATATCCGGGGGTACACCGATAAACTCACCTTT. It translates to CACDTYREEDIRGYTDKLTF.